This TCR beta chain was profiled in a study of T cells in narcolepsy. Study-level background: Healthy controls were enrolled alongside patients with narcolepsy type 1 or type 2.

Study-level points and caveats: Autoreactive HCRT-specific and TRIB2-specific clonotypes were marked in same-patient CSF-versus-blood CD4+ comparisons. Some memory CD4+ repertoires had no autoreactive clone sequences. Reportedly, autoreactive clonotypes were serially detected in patients' blood but not controls'.

About this clone: Its antigen remains unidentified.

The germline V gene has CDR1 LNHDA and CDR2 SQIVND (reference sequence). The CDR3 consists of 12 residues. The V end was cut by 5 bases, the J end by 4 bases, with 6 bases between. Assay used: immunoSEQ multiplex PCR; TCRdb lists only in-frame clones, some missing. Of fewer than 35,000 clones in the sample, 82% were seen once. This chain uses TRBV19 with TRBJ2-4; D is ambiguous. The sample consisted of CD45RA- memory CD4+ T cells from PBMCs. This sequence originates from a human donor with narcolepsy. CDR3 DNA: TGTGCCAGTAGTCCTGGAAAAAACATTCAGTACTTC. This translates into CASSPGKNIQYF.